This entry concerns a single T cell receptor beta chain. This sample is part of a study of preoperative IRX-2 immunotherapy in early breast cancer. Treatment defined: preoperative locoregional IRX-2 cytokine immunotherapy. Preoperative locoregional IRX-2 cytokine immunotherapy was tested in the phase Ib source study. TCRdb's table, derived via immunoSEQ multiplex PCR, lists solely in-frame clones and lacks some. Of 23,000 or so clones in the sample, roughly nine tenths were seen once. Specimen: tumor tissue, collected after IRX-2 immunotherapy. This TCR came from a human donor with breast cancer.

CDR3 DNA: TGTGCCAGCAGCCCACCGGGCGGGAACACTGAAGCTTTCTTT. Protein product: CASSPPGGNTEAFF. The chain recombines TRBV13 with TRBJ1-1; D is ambiguous. With 5 bases removed from V and 1 base from J, the gap between germline ends came to 11 bases. Germline CDR1 PRHDT, CDR2 FYEKMQ (reference sequence). The CDR3 is 14 amino acids.